The following is a T cell receptor beta chain sequence with its context. No antigen is known for it. CDR1 and CDR2 (germline): SGHTA, FQGNSA. CDR3 size: 13 residues. Trimming cost V 6 bases and J 12 bases, with 20 bases left between them. This specimen belongs to a study of T cell repertoires in cytomegalovirus infection. The overall study: Public TCR beta signatures were indicative of both CMV infection and a matching HLA type.

A single record per CDR3 protein comes from TCRdb applying MiXCR to the reads. Of around 740,000 distinct CDR3 sequences in the sample, less than 40% are singletons; the top ten hold 2.5% to 3.5%. Study findings and constraints: Adding up the frequency of public TCR beta families identified people who carried CMV plus the relevant HLA. In two of eight donors, the top clonotype was HLA-C-restricted CMV-specific.

The sequence was collected from a human donor in good health (CMV status not recorded). Some clones in this sample may be carry-over from other donors' samples. The chain combines TRBV7-2 with TRBJ1-1; D is ambiguous. Sequenced material: PBMCs. The CDR3 nucleotides are TGTGCCAGCAGAAACCTCGAAGGACCAGAATCTTTCTTT. Translated, it gives CASRNLEGPESFF.